This TCR beta chain was profiled in a study of spatial heterogeneity in lung cancer. Study-level background: Samples were obtained from 65 to 80 donors, all untreated early-stage non-small cell lung cancer patients.

TCRdb re-analysed the 5' RACE reads in MiXCR, keeping a single row per CDR3 protein. The data hold 40,000 to 45,000 distinct CDR3 sequences, with 22% observed a single time. Findings of the study overall: Follow-up blood showed ubiquitous expanded tumor TCRs less than blood at resection did.

V lost 1 base and J lost 7, with 13 bases in between. Looked up from germline, CDR1 is SGHDN and CDR2 is FVKESK. CDR3 length equals 15 residues. Comment on this clonotype: Its antigen is unidentified.

Time point here: blood at routine non-recurrence follow-up after resection. Whole RNA came from tumor, nontumor lung or frozen PBMC and was sequenced without being sorted. The receptor was derived from a female donor with early-stage non-small cell lung cancer. The chain recombines TRBV14 with TRBJ1-4, with TRBD1 as a possible D gene (6 bases). Sequencing used PBMCs, obtained at follow-up. The CDR3 region is CASSQVRGAGEKLFF. The CDR3, as DNA: TGTGCCAGCAGCCAAGTTCGGGGGGCAGGTGAAAAACTGTTTTTT.